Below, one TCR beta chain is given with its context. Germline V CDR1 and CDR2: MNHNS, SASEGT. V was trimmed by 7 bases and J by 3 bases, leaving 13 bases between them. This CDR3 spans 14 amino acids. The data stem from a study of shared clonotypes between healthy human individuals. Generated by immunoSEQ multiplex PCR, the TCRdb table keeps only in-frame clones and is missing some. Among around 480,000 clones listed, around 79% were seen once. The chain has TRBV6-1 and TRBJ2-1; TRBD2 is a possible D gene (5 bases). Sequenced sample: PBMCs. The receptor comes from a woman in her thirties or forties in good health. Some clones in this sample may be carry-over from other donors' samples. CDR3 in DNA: TGTGCCAGCACCCCCAGCGGAGGCTACAATGAGCAGTTCTTC. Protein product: CASTPSGGYNEQFF.